These 20 T cell receptor beta chains were all obtained from the same sample, sequenced in a study of T cells in Graves' hyperthyroidism and ophthalmopathy. Regions amplified from RNA transcripts were the TCR beta CDR3 regions. A set of HTBI primers served as the primers for a first-round RT-PCR of the TCR CDR3. TCRdb independently ran MiXCR on the multiplex PCR reads; one entry per CDR3 protein. This table has about 350,000 distinct CDR3 sequences, roughly an eighth appearing once. Input material: blood. The receptors here all came from a woman aged 35 to 49 with Graves' ophthalmopathy.

A few counts support this clonotype. The chain employs TRBV28 and TRBJ2-1; 7 positions agree with TRBD1. This CDR3 comprises 19 residues. The junction had 18 bases not matched to a gene; V was cut back by 6 bases and J by 1 base. CDR1 MDHEN and CDR2 SYDVKM come from the germline V gene. The CDR3 DNA is TGTGCCAGCAGGGGCGGACAGGTTTTCTCGCGAGGGTCCTACAATGAGCAGTTCTTC. Encoded protein: CASRGGQVFSRGSYNEQFF. The whole variable domain, filled in from reference TRBV28 and TRBJ2-1, reads DVKVTQSSRYLVKRTGEKVFLECVQDMDHENMFWYRQDPGLGLRLIYFSYDVKMKEKGDIPEGYSVSREKKERFSLILESASTNQTSMYLCASRGGQVFSRGSYNEQFFGPGTRLTVL.

Only a few counts were recorded for this clonotype. The chain recombines TRBV4-1 with TRBJ2-7; 12 bases map to TRBD2. The germline gives CDR1 MGHRA, CDR2 YSYEKL. J gave up 5 bases and V 4 bases, and 9 bases lay outside the gene matches. The CDR3 contains 16 residues. As DNA, the CDR3 is TGCGCCAGCAGCCTACTTCTAGCGGGAGGGACCCACGAGCAGTACTTC. It specifies CASSLLLAGGTHEQYF.

In this sample, this clonotype turned up many times. The chain uses TRBV24-1 and TRBJ1-6; the D gene is possibly TRBD1 (5 bases). Per the germline V gene, CDR1 is KGHDR and CDR2 is SFDVKD. Trimming removed 6 bases at V and 5 bases at J, with 10 bases between. This CDR3 is 14 amino acids long. The CDR3 DNA reads as TGTGCCACCAGTTCCGGGACTAATAATTCACCCCTCCACTTT. Translation: CATSSGTNNSPLHF.

As concerns this clonotype: A much larger clone sits a single nucleotide away, making a read error possible. As DNA, the CDR3 is TGCAGTGCCACGAGGGAGCAGAGCTCCTACGAGCAGTACTTC. Translated: CSATREQSSYEQYF. The chain couples TRBV20-1 to TRBJ2-7, with D possibly TRBD2 on 5 matching bases. This CDR3 has 14 amino acids. Trimming cost V 6 bases and J 0 bases, with 15 bases left between them. CDR1 is DFQATT and CDR2 is SNEGSKA in the germline V gene (reference sequence).

This clonotype was detected many times. V usage is TRBV25-1 and J usage is TRBJ2-3, with D perhaps TRBD1 (7 bases). V gave up 2 bases and J gave up 5 bases, with 14 bases separating them. Germline V gene data show CDR1 as MGHDK and CDR2 as SYGVNS. The CDR3 spans 15 residues. The CDR3 loop is CASSERQGGGDTQYF. The CDR3 nucleotides read TGTGCCAGCAGTGAACGACAGGGAGGAGGAGATACGCAGTATTTT.

This clonotype was counted ten times or more. This chain links TRBV20-1 with TRBJ2-1; D is unresolved. The CDR3 extends over 13 amino acids. Trimming removed 1 base from V and 10 bases from J, with 14 bases in between. Per the germline V gene, CDR1 is DFQATT and CDR2 is SNEGSKA (reference sequence). The CDR3 region has the DNA TGCAGTGCTAGAGGAACCCGCAGCACGGAGCAGTTCTTC. As protein: CSARGTRSTEQFF.

This clonotype was detected ten times or more. The chain joins TRBV28 to TRBJ1-5; no reliable D call. This CDR3 is 14 amino acids long. The V end lost 8 bases, the J end lost 7 bases, and 18 bases lay between the germline ends. CDR1 and CDR2 from the germline V gene are MDHEN and SYDVKM. CDR3 residues: CASQKQYSEQPQHF. The DNA of the CDR3 is TGTGCCAGCCAAAAGCAGTATTCCGAACAGCCCCAGCATTTT. Full variable domain (rest looked up from reference TRBV28 and TRBJ1-5): DVKVTQSSRYLVKRTGEKVFLECVQDMDHENMFWYRQDPGLGLRLIYFSYDVKMKEKGDIPEGYSVSREKKERFSLILESASTNQTSMYLCASQKQYSEQPQHFGDGTRLSIL.

The rearrangement joins TRBV10-2 to TRBJ2-1, with 10 bases lining up with TRBD2. The CDR3 contains 15 residues. After removal of 6 bases from V and 3 bases from J, the junction contained 5 bases not matched to a gene. The germline V gene has CDR1 WSHSY and CDR2 SAAADI. The CDR3 reads CASRSGRAFYNEQFF. The CDR3, as DNA: TGCGCCAGCAGAAGCGGGAGGGCCTTCTACAATGAGCAGTTCTTC.

Remarks on this clonotype: The junction departs from the called germline gene at one end, perhaps through a read error. This sequence joins TRBV5-1 and TRBJ1-2; 8 bases are a match to TRBD1. The germline CDR1 and CDR2 sequences are SGHRS and YFSETQ. There are 14 residues in the CDR3. CDR3 sequence reads: CASSSTLTGEGYAF. The CDR3, as DNA: TGCGCCAGCAGCTCCACCTTGACAGGGGAAGGCTACGCCTTC.

This clonotype was recorded at least ten times. This chain uses TRBV7-9 with TRBJ2-1, with D uncertain. Germline V lookup: CDR1 SEHNR, CDR2 FQNEAQ (reference sequence). The CDR3 contains 12 residues. V was clipped by 6 bases and J by 3 bases, with 6 bases between them. The CDR3 protein is CASRPDYNEQFF. In DNA, the CDR3 is TGTGCCAGCAGACCGGACTACAATGAGCAGTTCTTC.

This sequence joins TRBV7-9 and TRBJ1-5; the D is unclear. V was cut by 5 bases and J by 3 bases, with 11 bases left in between. There are 14 residues in the CDR3. Germline CDR1 is SEHNR and CDR2 is FQNEAQ (reference sequence). CDR3 bases: TGTGCCAGCAGCCCGGTGTATATCAATCAGCCCCAGCATTTT. Translating it yields CASSPVYINQPQHF.

This clonotype was recorded at least ten times. The CDR3 region is CASSLAARWGRETQYF. CDR3 sequence (DNA): TGTGCCAGCAGCTTAGCCGCTAGATGGGGGCGCGAGACCCAGTACTTC. This chain links TRBV11-2 with TRBJ2-5; a weak D match, TRBD1 (6 bases). Germline loops: CDR1 SGHAT, CDR2 FQNNGV. Trimming removed 1 base from V and 5 bases from J, with 17 bases in between. The CDR3 length is 16 residues.

Many counts were recorded for this clonotype. The chain joins TRBV6-1 to TRBJ1-2; D ambiguous. CDR3 length equals 15 residues. The V gene lost 7 bases and the J gene lost 3 bases, with 18 bases spanning the gap. CDR1 MNHNS and CDR2 SASEGT come from the germline V gene. This CDR3 reads CASKESRGPHYGYTF. In DNA, the CDR3 is TGTGCCAGCAAGGAGAGTAGAGGGCCCCACTATGGCTACACCTTC.

This clonotype was seen once. This may be a read error: a much more frequent sequence differs by one nucleotide. This rearrangement joins TRBV19 to TRBJ1-1; D is ambiguous. The CDR3 runs to 13 residues. Trimming cost V 5 bases and J 5 bases, with 12 bases left between them. CDR1 is LNHDA and CDR2 is SQIVND in the germline V gene (reference sequence). CDR3 loop: CASSDPPGTEAFF. In DNA form, the CDR3 reads TGTGCCAGTAGTGACCCTCCTGGGACTGAAGCTTTCTTT.

This chain connects TRBV27 to TRBJ2-1; TRBD2 aligns across 7 bases. This CDR3 has 15 amino acids. The J segment lost 6 bases and the V segment lost 2 bases, leaving 7 bases of the junction unmatched. Germline V gives CDR1 MNHEY, CDR2 SMNVEV (reference sequence). As DNA, the CDR3 is TGTGCCAGCAGTTTAAGTGCGGGAGAATTCAATGAGCAGTTCTTC. This sequence encodes CASSLSAGEFNEQFF.

This clonotype has ten or more counts. This sequence joins TRBV6-2 or TRBV6-3 and TRBJ2-1; TRBD1 might be the D (5 bases). The CDR3 is made up of 15 amino acids. Looked up from germline, CDR1 is MNHEY and CDR2 is SVGEGT. The germline V and J ends were trimmed by 2 bases and 6 bases, with 14 bases remaining between them. CDR3 amino acids: CASSYAGLAINEQFF. CDR3 nucleotide sequence: TGTGCCAGCAGTTACGCAGGGTTAGCAATCAATGAGCAGTTCTTC.

V usage is TRBV5-6 and J usage is TRBJ2-2, with TRBD1 matching over 9 bases. Germline V gives CDR1 SGHDT, CDR2 YYEEEE. V shed 4 bases, J shed 4 bases, and the junction held 5 bases outside the gene matches. CDR3 length equals 15 residues. The CDR3 DNA reads as TGTGCCAGCAGCACGGGACAGGGCTTCACCGGGGAGCTGTTTTTT. Its translation: CASSTGQGFTGELFF.

The sample holds many counts of this clonotype. The chain uses TRBV2 and TRBJ1-2; no definite D call. The germline V and J ends were trimmed by 4 bases and 5 bases, with 8 bases remaining between them. The germline gives CDR1 SNHLY, CDR2 FYNNEI. The CDR3 is 12 amino acids. CDR3 coding DNA: TGTGCCAGCAGTGGATCCGGATATGGCTACACCTTC. Its protein product is CASSGSGYGYTF.

Ten or more counts support this clonotype. CDR3 sequence: CASTPGGGISGELFF. Here the CDR3 DNA reads TGTGCCAGCACTCCCGGCGGGGGAATTAGCGGGGAGCTGTTTTTT. This chain uses TRBV28 with TRBJ2-2; 7 bases are a match to TRBD2. The CDR3 totals 15 residues. The germline V gene encodes CDR1 MDHEN and CDR2 SYDVKM. J lost 7 bases, V lost 7 bases, and 12 bases had no gene match.

This clonotype has a count of ten or more. The V gene is TRBV11-2, the J gene TRBJ2-7; D perhaps matches TRBD2 (6 bases). The CDR3 covers 13 residues. Germline assignment: CDR1 SGHAT and CDR2 FQNNGV. Trimming left V 6 bases short and J 0 bases short, with 9 bases between. The CDR3 nucleotides read TGTGCCAGCAGGGGGAGGAACTCCTACGAGCAGTACTTC. This codes for CASRGRNSYEQYF.